Shown below are 32 T cell receptor beta chains from a single sample sequenced in a study of identical twins. One entry per CDR3 protein, called by TCRdb with MiXCR from the 5' RACE reads. This sample yields roughly 480,000 distinct CDR3 sequences, of which less than 25% are seen a single time; over 2.5% belongs to the top ten. The same sample was also studied in work on T cells expressing NK-cell markers.

Sequenced: CD4+ T cells sorted from blood. These receptor sequences come from a woman between 18 and 29 years old in good health.

The chain employs TRBV6-5 and TRBJ1-6; 7 bases agree with TRBD1. Germline V gene lookup returns CDR1 MNHEY and CDR2 SVGAGI. This CDR3 is built from 13 residues. Trimming cost V 4 bases and J 13 bases; bases outside gene matches: 7. This CDR3 is CASSFRGGHPLHF. For the CDR3, the DNA is TGTGCCAGCAGTTTCCGAGGGGGCCACCCCCTCCACTTT.

CDR3 in DNA: TGTGCCAGCAGCCCCGAATACGGGGAGCTGTTTTTT. Translation gives CASSPEYGELFF. The chain couples TRBV6-2 or TRBV6-3 to TRBJ2-2; no definite D call. Germline V gene lookup returns CDR1 MNHEY and CDR2 SVGEGT. The CDR3 covers 12 residues. V lost 6 bases and J 7 bases, leaving 9 bases between the germline ends.

This chain connects TRBV3-1 to TRBJ2-3; the match to TRBD2 covers 9 bases. Germline V gives CDR1 LGHDT, CDR2 YNNKEL (reference sequence). The CDR3 runs 15 residues. V lost 4 bases, J lost 4 bases, and 6 bases stayed unmatched. CDR3 nucleotides: TGTGCCAGCAGCCCGGCAGCGGGAGGCGCAGATACGCAGTATTTT. Its translation: CASSPAAGGADTQYF.

The sample holds a few counts of this clonotype. The chain couples TRBV21-1 to TRBJ1-2; the table names TRBD1, a call not compared with the DNA. TRBV21-1 represents a pseudogene. CDR3 length: 16 residues. In nucleotides, the CDR3 is TGTGCCAGCTCCTGGAGGGAGGGGGCTAAGGACTATGGCTACACCTTC. Protein: CASSWREGAKDYGYTF.

Only a few counts were recorded for this clonotype. In DNA, the CDR3 is TGTGCCAGCCGCGAGATAGCCAAAAACATTCAGTACTTC. Amino acids: CASREIAKNIQYF. The J gene is TRBJ2-4, the V gene TRBV6-6; D remains ambiguous. In germline, CDR1 is MNHNY, CDR2 SVGAGI (reference sequence). The V and J ends lost 8 bases and 0 bases respectively, with 8 bases between them. The CDR3 is 13 amino acids.

This clonotype turned up a few times. The chain couples TRBV5-6 to TRBJ2-2; possibly TRBD1 or TRBD2 for D (6 bases each). From germline, CDR1 is SGHDT and CDR2 YYEEEE. CDR3 length: 15 amino acids. V was trimmed by 4 bases and J by 3 bases, leaving 13 bases between them. CDR3 in DNA: TGTGCCAGCAGCCAATACGGGGGCGACACCGGGGAGCTGTTTTTT. The encoded protein is CASSQYGGDTGELFF. The whole variable domain, filled in from reference TRBV5-6 and TRBJ2-2, reads DAGVTQSPTHLIKTRGQQVTLRCSPKSGHDTVSWYQQALGQGPQFIFQYYEEEERQRGNFPDRFSGHQFPNYSSELNVNALLLGDSALYLCASSQYGGDTGELFFGEGSRLTVL.

This rearrangement joins TRBV7-2 to TRBJ1-1; D is unclear. V was cut by 5 bases and J by 1 base, with 11 bases left in between. The CDR3 is 14 residues long. The germline V gene has CDR1 SGHTA and CDR2 FQGNSA. The CDR3 DNA reads TGTGCCAGCAGCAGGGCTACAACGAACACTGAAGCTTTCTTT. It specifies CASSRATTNTEAFF.

A remark on this clonotype: One end of the junction fails to match germline, which may point to a read error. The chain combines TRBV5-1 with TRBJ2-5, with D uncertain. The CDR3 runs to 13 residues. Germline V lookup: CDR1 SGHRS, CDR2 YFSETQ. Written as DNA, the CDR3 is TGCGCCAGCAGCTTTTCTGGTGAAGAGATCCAGTACTTC. Translated: CASSFSGEEIQYF.

The V and J genes are TRBV20-1 and TRBJ2-3, with 9 bases that match TRBD2. CDR3 size: 15 residues. Per the germline V gene, CDR1 is DFQATT and CDR2 is SNEGSKA (reference sequence). V lost 6 bases, J lost 4 bases, and 11 bases stayed unmatched. The CDR3 loop is CSATGAGGHADTQYF. In DNA form, the CDR3 reads TGCAGTGCCACTGGGGCGGGAGGGCACGCAGATACGCAGTATTTT.

J is TRBJ2-1 and V is TRBV6-1; D may be TRBD2 (6 bases). There are 13 residues in the CDR3. V shed 6 bases and J shed 9 bases, with 15 bases lying between them. Germline V CDR1 and CDR2: MNHNS, SASEGT. The CDR3 region is CASSTSPRGEQFF. DNA of the CDR3: TGTGCCAGCAGCACTAGCCCCCGGGGTGAGCAGTTCTTC.

This clonotype was seen ten or more times. The CDR3 region has the DNA TGCAGTGCCGGGACAGTTCTTGGCGATCAGCCCCAGCATTTT. It encodes CSAGTVLGDQPQHF. The chain employs TRBV20-1 and TRBJ1-5; 7 bases match TRBD1. From germline, CDR1 is DFQATT and CDR2 SNEGSKA (reference sequence). CDR3 length: 14 residues. The ends lost 6 bases at V and 5 bases at J; junction bases unmatched: 10.

This chain joins TRBV20-1 and TRBJ1-1; a possible D gene is TRBD1 (5 bases). The CDR3 sequence is 12 residues long. The germline V gene has CDR1 DFQATT and CDR2 SNEGSKA (reference sequence). Trimming cost V 4 bases and J 0 bases, with 6 bases left between them. The CDR3 nucleotides read TGCAGTGCTATGGACATGAACACTGAAGCTTTCTTT. Translating gives CSAMDMNTEAFF.

This clonotype was observed a few times. The gene calls are TRBV7-2 and TRBJ2-2; 9 positions agree with TRBD2. The CDR3 is made up of 17 amino acids. Germline lookup yields CDR1 SGHTA and CDR2 FQGNSA. V lost 1 base, J lost 5 bases, and 8 bases stayed unmatched. CDR3 region: CASSLGGLAGRTGELFF. The CDR3 nucleotides are TGTGCCAGCAGCTTAGGAGGTCTAGCGGGAAGGACCGGGGAGCTGTTTTTT.

The V gene is TRBV11-2, the J gene TRBJ2-3; TRBD2 aligns across 14 bases. The CDR3 is 16 amino acids. J was trimmed by 10 bases and V by 6 bases; bases with no gene match: 12. Germline V gives CDR1 SGHAT, CDR2 FQNNGV. CDR3 residues: CASRLASGTSGRAQYF. DNA for the CDR3: TGTGCCAGCAGACTAGCTTCCGGGACTAGCGGGAGAGCGCAGTATTTT.

This clonotype was found a few times. The chain employs TRBV15 and TRBJ2-1, with D possibly matching TRBD2 (5 bases). V dropped 8 bases and J dropped 6 bases, with 20 bases sitting between them. Germline assignment: CDR1 LNHNV and CDR2 YYDKDF (reference sequence). The CDR3 consists of 15 residues. The CDR3 DNA sequence: TGTGCCACCGCCGTGGGGTGGGAGAGGAGCAATGAGCAGTTCTTC. It encodes CATAVGWERSNEQFF.

This clonotype was counted between two and nine times. The chain links TRBV12-3 or TRBV12-4 to TRBJ1-1, with D possibly TRBD1 on 6 matching bases. This CDR3 comprises 15 residues. V lost 0 bases, J lost 8 bases, and 16 bases lay in between. CDR3 protein: CASSLALGAGTEAFF. The CDR3 region has the DNA TGTGCCAGCAGTTTAGCGCTAGGTGCCGGGACAGAAGCTTTCTTT.

The rearrangement uses TRBV7-2 and TRBJ1-1; no firm D call. Germline assignment: CDR1 SGHTA and CDR2 FQGNSA. Between the trimmed V and J ends, which lost 3 bases and 0 bases, there was a span of 5 bases. The CDR3 loop spans 13 amino acids. The CDR3 loop reads CASSLKVNTEAFF. CDR3 DNA: TGTGCCAGCAGCTTGAAGGTGAACACTGAAGCTTTCTTT.

This clonotype came up a few times. The J gene is TRBJ2-5, the V gene TRBV5-1, with a weak D call TRBD1 (6 bases). The CDR3 is 17 amino acids. V shed 0 bases and J shed 7 bases, with 22 bases lying between them. Germline V gene sequence: CDR1 SGHRS, CDR2 YFSETQ. This CDR3 is CASSLGPTGSGTGTQYF. The CDR3 DNA is TGCGCCAGCAGCTTGGGTCCTACAGGGAGCGGAACCGGGACCCAGTACTTC.

The CDR3: CASSERGAPEAFF. Here the CDR3 DNA reads TGTGCCAGCAGTGAGAGGGGCGCGCCTGAAGCTTTCTTT. The chain recombines TRBV6-1 with TRBJ1-1; a weak D match, TRBD1 (5 bases). CDR3 length: 13 residues. CDR1 is MNHNS and CDR2 is SASEGT in the germline V gene. The ends were cut back, 3 bases at V and 6 bases at J, with 11 bases in the middle.

The chain joins TRBV5-6 to TRBJ2-2; no firm D call. In germline, CDR1 is SGHDT, CDR2 YYEEEE. The CDR3 has 15 amino acids. V was cut by 2 bases and J by 0 bases, with 8 bases left in between. CDR3 residues: CASSLIGTNTGELFF. The CDR3 DNA reads TGTGCCAGCAGCTTAATAGGGACGAACACCGGGGAGCTGTTTTTT. Together with reference TRBV5-6 and TRBJ2-2, the CDR3 gives the full variable domain: DAGVTQSPTHLIKTRGQQVTLRCSPKSGHDTVSWYQQALGQGPQFIFQYYEEEERQRGNFPDRFSGHQFPNYSSELNVNALLLGDSALYLCASSLIGTNTGELFFGEGSRLTVL.

The sample holds a few counts of this clonotype. This sequence joins TRBV2 and TRBJ2-2; D is ambiguous. Trimming removed 9 bases at V and 4 bases at J, with 6 bases between. Per germline, CDR1 SNHLY and CDR2 FYNNEI. CDR3 size: 11 residues. CDR3 loop: CARSGTGELFF. The CDR3 DNA reads as TGTGCCAGGTCCGGCACCGGGGAGCTGTTTTTT.

The V and J genes are TRBV20-1 and TRBJ2-7; 7 nucleotides line up with TRBD1. The CDR3 totals 14 residues. Germline lookup yields CDR1 DFQATT and CDR2 SNEGSKA (reference sequence). The ends lost 0 bases at V and 4 bases at J; junction bases unmatched: 6. DNA of the CDR3: TGCAGTGCTAGAGATCCACAACAGGGGTACGAGCAGTACTTC. It translates to CSARDPQQGYEQYF.

In this sample, this clonotype turned up a few times. The V gene is TRBV20-1, the J gene TRBJ2-3; D unresolved. CDR1 is DFQATT, CDR2 SNEGSKA, per germline (reference sequence). The CDR3 has 14 amino acids. V was cut by 0 bases and J by 0 bases, with 7 bases left in between. The CDR3 DNA sequence: TGCAGTGCTAGAGATTGGACCAGCACAGATACGCAGTATTTT. Its protein product is CSARDWTSTDTQYF.

This chain joins TRBV25-1 and TRBJ2-1; 9 nucleotides align to TRBD2. This CDR3 comprises 15 residues. Germline V gene data show CDR1 as MGHDK and CDR2 as SYGVNS. J lost 7 bases, V lost 1 base, and 5 bases had no gene match. The CDR3 DNA follows: TGTGCCAGCAGTGAATTTAGCGGGAGTGAAAATGAGCAGTTCTTC. Protein sequence: CASSEFSGSENEQFF.

This clonotype was counted between two and nine times. The V call is TRBV20-1, the J call TRBJ2-7; D gene ambiguous. This CDR3 region has 12 residues. In germline, CDR1 is DFQATT, CDR2 SNEGSKA (reference sequence). Trimming pared 4 bases from V and 5 bases from J, leaving 12 bases between. The CDR3, as DNA: TGCAGTGCTACCGGGCCTACAAACGAGCAGTACTTC. Protein sequence: CSATGPTNEQYF.

This rearrangement joins TRBV7-9 to TRBJ1-2, with 7 bases lining up with TRBD1. CDR3 length: 16 residues. The V gene's germline CDR1 is SEHNR and CDR2 FQNEAQ (reference sequence). J lost 2 bases, V lost 5 bases, and 11 bases had no gene match. Written as DNA, the CDR3 is TGTGCCAGCAGCCTGTTCCCCGGGACAGAGAACTATGGCTACACCTTC. Its protein is CASSLFPGTENYGYTF.

This clonotype was recorded a few times. J is TRBJ2-1 and V is TRBV7-9; 10 nucleotides agree with TRBD2. Germline-derived CDR1 and CDR2 are SEHNR and FQNEAQ (reference sequence). This CDR3 region has 16 residues. V lost 0 bases and J lost 5; bases outside the gene matches: 4. The CDR3: CASSLARAGGDNEQFF. CDR3 DNA: TGTGCCAGCAGCTTAGCCCGAGCGGGAGGGGACAATGAGCAGTTCTTC. Variable domain in full (rest from reference TRBV7-9 and TRBJ2-1): DTGVSQNPRHKITKRGQNVTFRCDPISEHNRLYWYRQTLGQGPEFLTYFQNEAQLEKSRLLSDRFSAERPKGSFSTLEIQRTEQGDSAMYLCASSLARAGGDNEQFFGPGTRLTVL.

This chain uses TRBV3-1 with TRBJ1-3, with D possibly TRBD1 on 5 matching bases. The CDR3 consists of 15 residues. Germline V gene data show CDR1 as LGHDT and CDR2 as YNNKEL (reference sequence). Trimming stripped 4 bases from V and 4 bases from J, with 14 bases between. Written as DNA, the CDR3 is TGTGCCAGCAGCCGAGAAGGGGTACTCGGAAACACCATATATTTT. It encodes CASSREGVLGNTIYF.

The genes are TRBV12-5 and TRBJ1-3; tentative D call: TRBD1 (5 bases). Between the trimmed V and J ends, which lost 2 bases and 0 bases, there was a span of 8 bases. The germline V gene has CDR1 LGHNT and CDR2 FRNRAP. CDR3 size: 15 residues. The DNA for the CDR3 is TGTGCTAGTGGTTTGAGCGGGGGCTCTGGAAACACCATATATTTT. Encoded protein: CASGLSGGSGNTIYF.

The chain carries TRBV25-1 and TRBJ1-4, with 8 bases matching TRBD1. J was trimmed by 8 bases and V by 6 bases; bases with no gene match: 5. Germline V CDR1 and CDR2: MGHDK, SYGVNS. The CDR3 is made up of 13 amino acids. CDR3 in DNA: TGTGCCAGCAGGGACAGGGAGGGGGAAAAACTGTTTTTT. It is translated as CASRDREGEKLFF. Full variable domain (outside the CDR3, taken from reference TRBV25-1 and TRBJ1-4): EADIYQTPRYLVIGTGKKITLECSQTMGHDKMYWYQQDPGMELHLIHYSYGVNSTEKGDLSSESTVSRIRTEHFPLTLESARPSHTSQYLCASRDREGEKLFFGSGTQLSVL.

This clonotype has more than one count but fewer than ten. The V gene is TRBV20-1, the J gene TRBJ2-1; the match to TRBD2 covers 8 bases. Germline trimming cut 3 bases from V and 7 bases from J; bases unmatched to any gene: 8. The CDR3 runs 14 residues. Germline assignment: CDR1 DFQATT and CDR2 SNEGSKA (reference sequence). The CDR3 bases are TGCAGTGCTAGTAGCCCGGGGGGGTGGAATGAGCAGTTCTTC. Encoded protein: CSASSPGGWNEQFF.

V usage is TRBV7-9 and J usage is TRBJ2-7; D might be TRBD1 (6 bases). V was pared by 7 bases and J by 5 bases, with 18 bases between. The CDR3 runs to 14 residues. Germline V gives CDR1 SEHNR, CDR2 FQNEAQ (reference sequence). CDR3 residues: CASTYRETGDEQYF. CDR3 nucleotide sequence: TGTGCCAGCACTTACAGGGAAACCGGCGACGAGCAGTACTTC.